The 19 T cell receptor beta chains below were found in one sample sequenced in a study of blood T cell repertoires in COVID-19. Repertoires were generated with immunoSEQ multiplex PCR, while TCRdb's copy carries only in-frame clones and drops some. The sample contains a few hundred thousand clones, less than 90% of which appear only once. Sequencing used peripheral blood. These receptors came from a woman in her 70s with COVID-19, enrolled during active disease.

V and J are TRBV10-3 and TRBJ2-7; no clear D. CDR1 and CDR2 from the germline V gene are ENHRY and SYGVKD. The germline V and J ends were trimmed by 6 bases and 4 bases, with 10 bases remaining between them. The CDR3 extends over 12 amino acids. The CDR3 loop reads CAISLSGYEQYF. The CDR3 nucleotides are TGTGCCATCAGCCTCTCCGGGTACGAGCAGTACTTC.

The chain has TRBV28 and TRBJ2-1, with 7 bases matching TRBD1. Trimming removed 4 bases from V and 7 bases from J; junction bases left unmatched: 1. The CDR3 length is 12 residues. Germline-derived CDR1 and CDR2 are MDHEN and SYDVKM. The CDR3 here is CASSYRGNEQFF. As DNA, the CDR3 is TGTGCCAGCAGTTACAGGGGTAATGAGCAGTTCTTC.

The genes are TRBV4-1 and TRBJ2-7, with a possible D match to TRBD1 (6 bases). The CDR3 contains 16 residues. Germline V lookup: CDR1 MGHRA, CDR2 YSYEKL. The V and J ends lost 0 bases and 6 bases respectively, with 18 bases between them. CDR3 sequence reads: CASSQETWQGLLEQYF. CDR3 coding DNA: TGCGCCAGCAGCCAAGAAACGTGGCAGGGGCTCCTCGAGCAGTACTTC.

The chain uses TRBV5-4 and TRBJ2-1; a weak D match, TRBD2 (6 bases). Germline lookup yields CDR1 SGHNT and CDR2 YYREEE (reference sequence). V shed 4 bases and J shed 1 base, with 15 bases lying between them. The CDR3 totals 16 residues. CDR3 loop: CASSRASSASYNEQFF. The CDR3, as DNA: TGTGCCAGCAGCCGAGCTTCTAGCGCTTCCTACAATGAGCAGTTCTTC. Supplemented by reference TRBV5-4 and TRBJ2-1, the full variable domain reads ETGVTQSPTHLIKTRGQQVTLRCSSQSGHNTVSWYQQALGQGPQFIFQYYREEENGRGNFPPRFSGLQFPNYSSELNVNALELDDSALYLCASSRASSASYNEQFFGPGTRLTVL.

This rearrangement joins TRBV18 to TRBJ1-1, with 10 positions matching TRBD1. Trimming at V came to 2 bases and at J to 3 bases, leaving 9 bases not matched to a gene. The CDR3 runs 17 residues. The germline V gene has CDR1 KGHSH and CDR2 LQKENI. The CDR3 region has the DNA TGTGCCAGCTCACCAGCGGGACAGGGGCTCTGGGACACTGAAGCTTTCTTT. Translated: CASSPAGQGLWDTEAFF.

J is TRBJ1-1 and V is TRBV7-2; TRBD1 matches at 7 bases. Germline V gene sequence: CDR1 SGHTA, CDR2 FQGNSA. Losses at the gene ends were 6 bases for V and 1 base for J; bases not matched to a gene: 8. CDR3 length: 15 amino acids. CDR3 sequence (DNA): TGTGCCAGCAGGATGACAGGGAAGCCGAACACTGAAGCTTTCTTT. Protein sequence: CASRMTGKPNTEAFF.

The chain employs TRBV6-2 or TRBV6-3 and TRBJ1-4; perhaps TRBD1 as D (5 bases). V was shortened by 0 bases and J by 0 bases, with 14 bases between the two germline ends. Germline lookup yields CDR1 MNHEY and CDR2 SVGEGT. The CDR3 is made up of 18 amino acids. For the CDR3, the DNA is TGTGCCAGCAGTTACTCGAAGGGGTCTTGGGCAACTAATGAAAAACTGTTTTTT. It is translated as CASSYSKGSWATNEKLFF.

The CDR3 region is CASSPGGLAGVSTGELFF. CDR3 coding DNA: TGTGCCAGTAGTCCCGGGGGACTAGCGGGGGTTAGCACCGGGGAGCTGTTTTTT. This rearrangement joins TRBV19 to TRBJ2-2; TRBD2 agrees at 14 bases. This CDR3 region has 18 residues. The germline V gene has CDR1 LNHDA and CDR2 SQIVND (reference sequence). Trimming took 5 bases from V and 4 from J; bases not matched to a gene: 9.

This chain joins TRBV28 and TRBJ1-3; D is uncertain. V was pared by 6 bases and J by 2 bases, with 11 bases between. Germline V gives CDR1 MDHEN, CDR2 SYDVKM. The CDR3 is 14 residues long. The CDR3 bases are TGTGCCAGCAGCCCGGCGGAGACTGGAAACACCATATATTTT. Its protein is CASSPAETGNTIYF.

J is TRBJ1-3 and V is TRBV7-6; D is perhaps TRBD1 (5 bases). Looked up from germline, CDR1 is SGHVS and CDR2 is FNYEAQ. The length of the CDR3 is 17 residues. The V end was cut by 5 bases, the J end by 0 bases, with 17 bases between. CDR3 amino acids: CASSPHLTGLSGNTIYF. In DNA form, the CDR3 reads TGTGCCAGCAGCCCACATCTGACGGGACTCTCTGGAAACACCATATATTTT.

As for this clone: This sample also contains other DNA sequences that code for the same CDR3. V gene TRBV5-1 combines with J gene TRBJ2-5; D is ambiguous. V was shortened by 2 bases and J by 5 bases, with 4 bases between the two germline ends. The CDR3 covers 11 residues. CDR1 SGHRS and CDR2 YFSETQ come from the germline V gene. CDR3 coding DNA: TGCGCCAGCAGCTTCCAGGAGACCCAGTACTTC. Protein sequence: CASSFQETQYF.

This chain links TRBV30 with TRBJ1-5, with D tentatively TRBD1 (5 bases). The V end was cut by 3 bases, the J end by 7 bases, with 13 bases between. CDR1 is GTSNPN and CDR2 is SVGIG in the germline V gene (reference sequence). The CDR3 length is 13 residues. CDR3 protein: CAWSGGGRQPQHF. Written as DNA, the CDR3 is TGTGCCTGGAGCGGGGGGGGAAGACAGCCCCAGCATTTT.

The rearrangement links TRBV2 to TRBJ1-1, with D possibly matching TRBD1 (6 bases). The CDR3 runs 16 residues. Germline CDR1 SNHLY, CDR2 FYNNEI. The ends were cut back, 7 bases at V and 5 bases at J, with 23 bases in the middle. Written as DNA, the CDR3 is TGTGCCAGCACCGATCGGAGACAGGCCTGGGGGACTGAAGCTTTCTTT. Residues: CASTDRRQAWGTEAFF.

The chain carries TRBV6-5 and TRBJ1-1, with no clear D. This CDR3 comprises 13 residues. The V end was cut by 0 bases, the J end by 1 base, with 3 bases between. The germline V gene has CDR1 MNHEY and CDR2 SVGAGI. The CDR3 bases are TGTGCCAGCAGTTACTCACAGAACACTGAAGCTTTCTTT. Its protein product is CASSYSQNTEAFF.

The chain is built from TRBV7-9 and TRBJ1-6; TRBD1 agrees at 8 bases. CDR3 length: 15 residues. The germline V gene encodes CDR1 SEHNR and CDR2 FQNEAQ (reference sequence). V trimming: 5 bases; J trimming: 7 bases; junction bases outside the gene matches: 7. The CDR3 DNA reads as TGTGCCAGCAGCCGCGGCGACAGGGGAAATTCACCCCTCCACTTT. This gives the protein CASSRGDRGNSPLHF.

The CDR3 nucleotides are TGTGCCAGCAGTTTATTAGCGGGAACAGATACGCAGTATTTT. It is translated as CASSLLAGTDTQYF. The chain links TRBV27 to TRBJ2-3, with 8 positions matching TRBD2. With 1 base clipped from V and 3 bases from J, the junction kept 0 bases outside the gene matches. The V gene's germline CDR1 is MNHEY and CDR2 SMNVEV (reference sequence). The CDR3 totals 14 residues.

V usage is TRBV7-7 and J usage is TRBJ1-3; D unresolved. Germline CDR1 and CDR2: SSHAT and FNYEAQ (reference sequence). V lost 5 bases and J 0 bases, leaving 11 bases between the germline ends. The CDR3 is 15 amino acids. The chain's CDR3 is CASSPSGISGNTIYF. The CDR3 bases are TGTGCCAGCAGCCCAAGCGGGATCTCTGGAAACACCATATATTTT. Looking up the rest from reference TRBV7-7 and TRBJ1-3 gives the full variable domain: GAGVSQSPRYKVTKRGQDVTLRCDPISSHATLYWYQQALGQGPEFLTYFNYEAQPDKSGLPSDRFSAERPEGSISTLTIQRTEQRDSAMYRCASSPSGISGNTIYFGEGSWLTVV.

V is TRBV27 and J is TRBJ1-2; 7 bases agree with TRBD1. The CDR3 has 13 amino acids. The V segment lost 3 bases and the J segment 4 bases; nucleotides outside the gene matches: 2. Germline V gives CDR1 MNHEY, CDR2 SMNVEV (reference sequence). The CDR3 region is CASSFGTAYGYTF. The DNA of the CDR3 is TGTGCCAGCAGTTTCGGGACAGCCTATGGCTACACCTTC.

This chain uses TRBV2 with TRBJ1-1; 8 positions match TRBD1. Germline V gene data show CDR1 as SNHLY and CDR2 as FYNNEI. The CDR3 totals 13 residues. The CDR3 is CAARQGLNTEAFF. The DNA of the CDR3 is TGTGCAGCACGACAGGGGCTAAACACTGAAGCTTTCTTT.